This T cell receptor beta chain appears in the sequencing data of a study of shared clonotypes between healthy human individuals (dated by TCRdb to 2018 to 2020). Turning to the overall study: The cohort comprised a couple of women and three men aged 18 to 49 years. For each donor, CD4 naive and CD4 memory were each given three plates, CD8 naive was given two plates, and CD8 memory was given one plate. Blood TCR repertoires of five healthy adults were deeply sequenced to estimate repertoire size and the extent of clonotype sharing between individuals. Different laboratories and diverse techniques were used to prepare libraries and sequence TCR repertoires, to increase sequencing depth and limit assay-specific biases. Each donor's leukapheresis produced roughly between roughly 0.85 and 10 billion PBMCs. Points the paper makes about the study in general: Even with the large sequencing depth, rarefaction of the sorted-subset datasets indicated that sequencing was incomplete. When a few donors were compared, the shared fraction of clonotypes was around 4.6% for naive CD4, approximately 3.5% for naive CD8, 2.3% for memory CD4, and roughly 0.4% for memory CD8. Compared with non-shared clonotypes, clonotypes shared by all four sorted-subset donors had higher generation probabilities. Because the study included only a small number of donors, the genetic and exposure-history diversity represented was limited. Estimated clonotype richness was generally larger for naive than for memory subsets. Sampling was restricted to blood, and TCR repertoires in tissue are likely to differ from TCR repertoires in blood. Based on pairwise subsampling, the degree of clonotype sharing among donors was expected to be affected by sequencing depth.

CD8 naive samples consisted of CD45RO-negative cells that were positively selected for CCR7, yielding a CD45RA+CCR7+ population without TemRA cells. Healthy HIV-negative adults with no recently reported acute infections or vaccinations were included as donors. Every donor was a Caucasian adult living in Nashville, Tennessee, USA. Blood was obtained by leukapheresis, after which PBMCs were separated by Ficoll-Histopaque density gradient centrifugation and cryopreserved in liquid nitrogen vapor phase. Purity and quantity of every magnetically sorted T cell population were checked by analytical flow cytometry. Each sorted fraction had its genomic DNA isolated and then quantified by UV absorbance on a Nanodrop 2000c. Using the deep immunoSEQ assay, TCR CDR3 regions were amplified from genomic DNA by multiplex PCR. Genomic DNA extracted from each cell subset was distributed evenly over all wells of several immunoSEQ 96-well plates, and each plate served as one replicate. For sorted subsets, approximately 200 ng of genomic DNA, equivalent to 30,000 or so T cell genomes, went into each replicate PCR. The purified libraries were quantified using a Qubit 3.0 fluorometer, sized with a Bioanalyzer 2100, and then quantified again using the KAPA Library Quantification kit. Every immunoSEQ 96-well plate was sequenced on a separate single-read 150-cycle Illumina NextSeq 550 flow cell. The paper's processing steps were these. Because only junctional sequences without quality scores were contained in the immunoSEQ output, filtering matching that applied to full-length reads could not be performed. To assign V/J genes and CDR3, sequences were annotated against IMGT germline references using PyIR, a Python wrapper for IgBLAST v1.9. Any read was removed if the V/J assignment was weak (E-value above 1e-6), the CDR3 was missing, or the read contained stop codons, out-of-frame junctions, or ambiguous translated residues. A V3J clonotype was defined by an identical inferred V gene, J gene, and CDR3 amino acid sequence. The percentage overlap between two repertoires was calculated by dividing the number of shared unique clonotypes by the size of the smaller repertoire. Richness of each repertoire was evaluated using RTK rarefaction, the Chao1 estimator, and Recon v2.1 estimates of unobserved clonotypes. OLGA was used to compute generation probabilities for all TCRbeta clonotypes that the gDNA method yielded from a few donors. TCRdb retrieved this table from immuneACCESS and kept in-frame rearrangements only. Not all clones are present; in checked studies, unresolved V genes account for under half, and no reason is known for the remainder. That table furnishes V, J and clone size, whereas the DNA furnished D and trimming. Within this sample are millions of clones, with just under 95% of them counted one time only. The top ten hold 0.9% to 1.3% of the sample.

V is shortened by 5 bases, J by 8 bases, and the region joining them spans 7 bases. Taken from cysteine to phenylalanine, the CDR3 has 11 residues. The read is trimmed to its CDR3 DNA, 33 bases read in frame from base 1. Via the germline V gene, CDR1 is SGHVS and CDR2 FQNEAQ. This clone appeared once. Its recognized antigen is unknown. No per-base quality is available; no much larger clone lies one base away. This chain is built from TRBV7-8 and TRBJ2-1, with no D gene named confidently. The source material was naive CD8+ T cells sorted from blood. Interpreted using the paper, the cell subset or site label stands for: CD45RA+CCR7+. The clonotype originates from a man younger than 35 in good health. The sequenced DNA is TGTGCCAGCAGCCCCCTAGATGAGCAGTTCTTC. It specifies CASSPLDEQFF.